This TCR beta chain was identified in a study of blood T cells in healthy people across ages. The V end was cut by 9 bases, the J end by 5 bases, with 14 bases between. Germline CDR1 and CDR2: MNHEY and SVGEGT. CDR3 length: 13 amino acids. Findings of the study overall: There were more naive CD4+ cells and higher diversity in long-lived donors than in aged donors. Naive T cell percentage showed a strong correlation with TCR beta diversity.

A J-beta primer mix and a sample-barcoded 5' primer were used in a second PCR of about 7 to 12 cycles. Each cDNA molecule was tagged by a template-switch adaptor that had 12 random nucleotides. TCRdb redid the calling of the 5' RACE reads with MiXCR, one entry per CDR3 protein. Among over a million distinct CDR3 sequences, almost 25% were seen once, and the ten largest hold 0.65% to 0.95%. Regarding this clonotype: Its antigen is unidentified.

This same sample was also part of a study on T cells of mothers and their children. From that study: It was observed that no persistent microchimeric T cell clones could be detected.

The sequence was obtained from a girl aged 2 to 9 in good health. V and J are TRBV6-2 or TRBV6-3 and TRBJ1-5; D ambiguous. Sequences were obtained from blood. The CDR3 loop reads CASGSILDQPQHF. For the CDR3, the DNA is TGTGCCAGTGGAAGTATTCTCGATCAGCCCCAGCATTTT.